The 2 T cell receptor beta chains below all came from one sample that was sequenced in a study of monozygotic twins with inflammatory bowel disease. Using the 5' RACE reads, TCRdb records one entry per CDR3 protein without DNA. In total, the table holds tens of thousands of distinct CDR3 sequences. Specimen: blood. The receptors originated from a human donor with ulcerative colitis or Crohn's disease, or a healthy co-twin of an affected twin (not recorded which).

CDR3 amino acids: CASSLVGQGASGANVLTF. V gene TRBV5-4 combines with J gene TRBJ2-6; TCRdb lists TRBD1, though no DNA is available to test this call. Germline V gives CDR1 SGHNT, CDR2 YYREEE (reference sequence). CDR3 length: 18 residues. Supplemented by reference TRBV5-4 and TRBJ2-6, the full variable domain reads ETGVTQSPTHLIKTRGQQVTLRCSSQSGHNTVSWYQQALGQGPQFIFQYYREEENGRGNFPPRFSGLQFPNYSSELNVNALELDDSALYLCASSLVGQGASGANVLTFGAGSRLTVL.

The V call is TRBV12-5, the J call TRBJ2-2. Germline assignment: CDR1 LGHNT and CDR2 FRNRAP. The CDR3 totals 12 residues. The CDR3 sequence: CASGLTPGELFF. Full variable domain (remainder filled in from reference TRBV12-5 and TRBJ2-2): DARVTQTPRHKVTEMGQEVTMRCQPILGHNTVFWYRQTMMQGLELLAYFRNRAPLDDSGMPKDRFSAEMPDATLATLKIQPSEPRDSAVYFCASGLTPGELFFGEGSRLTVL.